This T cell receptor beta chain originates from a study of cytomegalovirus exposure and HLA in healthy donors. It was with 60 Vbeta and 13 Jbeta primers that the PCR ran. Measured with immunoSEQ multiplex PCR; TCRdb has only the in-frame clones, and not every one. The sample consists of roughly 120,000 clones, over 75% of them appearing once. The germline CDR1 and CDR2 sequences are SGHNT and YENEEA. The CDR3 is 15 residues long. Deletions cut 5 bases from V and 5 bases from J, with 13 bases between. The receptor's source is a woman aged 30 to 39 in good health and CMV-seropositive. This chain connects TRBV11-3 to TRBJ1-6, with D perhaps TRBD1 (5 bases). The material sequenced was PBMCs. The CDR3 nucleotides read TGTGCCAGCAGCGGAACCGGGACTGATAATTCACCCCTCCACTTT. Encoded protein: CASSGTGTDNSPLHF.